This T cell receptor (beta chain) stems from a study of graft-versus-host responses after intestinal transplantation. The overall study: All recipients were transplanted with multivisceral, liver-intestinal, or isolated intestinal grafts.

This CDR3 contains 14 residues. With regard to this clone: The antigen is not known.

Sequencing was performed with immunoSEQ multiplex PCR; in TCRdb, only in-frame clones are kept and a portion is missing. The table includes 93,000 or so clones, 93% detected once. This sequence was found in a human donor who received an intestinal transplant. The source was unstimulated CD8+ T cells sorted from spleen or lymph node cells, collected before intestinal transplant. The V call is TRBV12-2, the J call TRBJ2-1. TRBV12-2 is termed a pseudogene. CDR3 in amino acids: CASRCTCNGNEQFF. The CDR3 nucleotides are TGTGCAAGTCGCTGTACATGTAACGGCAATGAGCAGTTCTTC.